The 5 T cell receptor beta chains in this list originate from one sample, sequenced in a study of tissue T cells after allogeneic stem cell transplantation. Profiled with immunoSEQ multiplex PCR; TCRdb holds only in-frame clones, not every one. The table records thousands of clones, about 50% of them present only once. Noted time point: mouse harvest day 14 after allogeneic transplant. Tail vein injection delivered 10^7 T-cell-depleted bone marrow cells and 10^6 splenic CD5+ T cells. The sequencing input was gut tissue. Receptors were obtained from a female BALB/c mouse given C57BL/6 T cells with graft-versus-host disease after an allogeneic hematopoietic cell transplant.

Worth noting for this clone: The genes are named according to mouse. Read coverage stops 1 residue before the CDR3 terminus; the germline J gene supplies the remainder. This rearrangement joins TRBV12-2 to TRBJ2-5, with 7 nucleotides matching TRBD2. The V gene end was trimmed by 1 base and the J gene end by 2 bases; junction bases not matched to a gene: 2. This CDR3 contains 14 residues. The germline V gene has CDR1 SGHLS and CDR2 HYDKME. Partial CDR3 DNA: TGTGCCAGCTCTCTGACTGGGATCCAAGACACCCAGTAC. This translates into CASSLTGIQDTQY. The entire CDR3 reads CASSLTGIQDTQYF.

Remarks on this clone: Gene names are mouse gene names. The CDR3 extends 1 residue past the end of the read, so its final part is completed from the germline J gene. The chain is built from TRBV26 and TRBJ2-4; 7 nucleotides line up with TRBD1. The germline CDR1 and CDR2 sequences are KGHPV and FQNQEV (reference sequence). This CDR3 is built from 14 residues. With 6 bases clipped from V and 0 bases from J, the junction kept 3 bases outside the gene matches. The CDR3 sequence: CASRDRASQNTLYF. The sequenced part of the CDR3 DNA is TGTGCCAGCAGAGACAGGGCTAGTCAAAACACCTTGTAC.

As regards this clone: These gene names are mouse names. The sequence runs out 1 residue before the end of the CDR3; the remainder is reconstructed from the germline J gene. The chain carries TRBV13-3 and TRBJ2-7; 9 positions agree with TRBD1. There are 14 residues in the CDR3. The ends lost 1 base at V and 7 bases at J; junction bases unmatched: 6. Germline assignment: CDR1 NNHDY and CDR2 SYVADS. The part of the CDR3 DNA that was read is TGTGCCAGCAGTGATAGGGGACAGGGAGGGGAACAGTAC. Protein product: CASSDRGQGGEQY. The full CDR3 sequence reads CASSDRGQGGEQYF.

This clone occurred once. Gene names denote mouse genes. The CDR3 end lies 1 residue beyond the end of the read and is filled in from the germline J gene. This chain connects TRBV1 to TRBJ2-5, with 10 positions matching TRBD2. CDR3 length equals 15 residues. The germline CDR1 and CDR2 sequences are NSQYPW and LRSPGD (reference sequence). V shed 2 bases, J shed 5 bases, and the junction held 4 bases outside the gene matches. CDR3 bases read: TGCACCTGCAGTGCACTCCGGGACTGGGGAGACACCCAGTAC. It codes for CTCSALRDWGDTQY. The full-length CDR3 reads as CTCSALRDWGDTQYF.

Only a few counts were recorded for this clone. The gene symbols are mouse symbols. The read terminates 1 residue before the CDR3 end, so the remaining end is supplied by the germline J gene. V usage is TRBV26 and J usage is TRBJ1-4; D call uncertain. Germline V CDR1 and CDR2: KGHPV, FQNQEV (reference sequence). The CDR3 contains 12 residues. V was shortened by 5 bases and J by 3 bases, with 4 bases between the two germline ends. This CDR3 reads CASSWPNERLFF. Partial CDR3 DNA: TGTGCCAGCAGTTGGCCCAACGAAAGATTATTT.